These 2 T cell receptor beta chains share one sample of origin, sequenced in a study of blood T cell repertoires in COVID-19. Clones were read by immunoSEQ multiplex PCR, and TCRdb kept only the in-frame ones, dropping some. The data hold more than 250,000 clones, with 70% to 90% observed a single time. The sequencing sample was made of PBMCs or T cells enriched from blood (not recorded which). These TCRs come from a man younger than 45 who had recovered from COVID-19.

This clone was counted only a few times. J is TRBJ1-2 and V is TRBV13, with D possibly being TRBD1 (6 bases). CDR1 is PRHDT, CDR2 FYEKMQ, per germline (reference sequence). V was cut by 0 bases and J by 4 bases, with 12 bases left in between. This CDR3 region has 15 residues. The CDR3 sequence is CASSLGGGGPYGYTF. The CDR3 DNA sequence: TGTGCCAGCAGCTTAGGCGGGGGGGGGCCCTATGGCTACACCTTC.

The chain couples TRBV24-1 to TRBJ2-4; the match to TRBD1 covers 9 bases. The CDR3 totals 14 residues. V lost 4 bases and J lost 9; bases outside the gene matches: 6. Germline lookup yields CDR1 KGHDR and CDR2 SFDVKD. The CDR3 DNA sequence: TGTGCCACCAGTGACACGGGACAGGGAAGCATTCAGTACTTC. Translated: CATSDTGQGSIQYF.